These 10 T cell receptor beta chains were sequenced from one sample in a study of regulatory T cells in long-lasting Graves disease. Time point noted: persistent/refractory GD, antithyroid drugs over 5 years with positive TRAb. PBMCs provided the RNA from which the TCR library was made. HTBI primers from iRepertoire and Arm-PCR of CDR3 regions yielded the TCR beta libraries. One entry per CDR3 protein, called by TCRdb with MiXCR from the multiplex PCR reads. There are 420,000 or so distinct CDR3 sequences in the sample; around 24% occur only once, and roughly 30% lies in the top ten. Source: peripheral blood mononuclear cells (PBMCs), taken when the disease was refractory, from a patient treated with antithyroid drugs. These receptor sequences come from a female donor with Graves disease.

This clonotype was recorded only once. V gene TRBV7-9 combines with J gene TRBJ2-5, with TRBD2 matching over 10 bases. There are 15 residues in the CDR3. After removal of 1 base from V and 4 bases from J, the junction contained 3 bases not matched to a gene. The germline V gene encodes CDR1 SEHNR and CDR2 FQNEAQ (reference sequence). The CDR3 reads CASSLVLAGIETQYF. CDR3 sequence (DNA): TGTGCCAGCAGCTTAGTACTAGCGGGAATAGAGACCCAGTACTTC.

The chain has TRBV10-2 and TRBJ2-7; tentatively, D is TRBD1 (5 bases). Trimming removed 8 bases at V and 3 bases at J, with 5 bases between. Germline V gene lookup returns CDR1 WSHSY and CDR2 SAAADI. CDR3 length: 10 amino acids. The chain's CDR3 is CASQGYEQYF. CDR3 sequence (DNA): TGCGCCAGCCAGGGCTACGAGCAGTACTTC.

Concerning this clonotype: The junction shows a germline mismatch at one end, possibly a read error. V is TRBV2 and J is TRBJ2-2, with D perhaps matching TRBD1 or TRBD2 (6 bases each). The CDR3 is 15 amino acids. Germline V CDR1 and CDR2: SNHLY, FYNNEI. CDR3 in amino acids: CASSEYSGDTRELFF. The CDR3 DNA sequence: TGTGCCAGCAGTGAATATTCGGGGGACACCAGGGAGCTGTTTTTT.

The count of this clonotype is one. This rearrangement joins TRBV7-2 to TRBJ1-5, with TRBD1 as a possible D gene (6 bases). The CDR3 extends over 16 amino acids. CDR1 is SGHTA, CDR2 FQGNSA, per germline. Deletions cut 1 base from V and 5 bases from J, with 15 bases between. CDR3: CASSLGTGRLHQPQHF. The CDR3 DNA sequence: TGTGCCAGCAGCTTAGGAACAGGGAGATTGCATCAGCCCCAGCATTTT.

This clonotype was counted ten times or more. J is TRBJ1-2 and V is TRBV28; 8 bases are shared with TRBD1. This CDR3 spans 14 amino acids. CDR1 and CDR2 (germline): MDHEN, SYDVKM. The J segment lost 7 bases and the V segment lost 3 bases, leaving 7 bases of the junction unmatched. CDR3 amino acids: CASSLPGQASGYTF. DNA for the CDR3: TGTGCCAGCAGTTTGCCGGGACAGGCGAGTGGCTACACCTTC.

This clonotype was observed many times. This chain joins TRBV6-4 and TRBJ1-1; 8 nucleotides line up with TRBD1. CDR3 size: 13 residues. CDR1 and CDR2 from the germline V gene are MRHNA and SNTAGT. Unmatched junction bases numbered 3, after V lost 2 bases and J lost 7 bases. CDR3 amino acids: CASSDRDRGEAFF. The CDR3, as DNA: TGTGCCAGCAGTGACCGAGACAGGGGTGAAGCTTTCTTT.

The chain employs TRBV6-5 and TRBJ1-2; D remains unclear. The CDR3 is 13 residues long. Per germline, CDR1 MNHEY and CDR2 SVGAGI. Trimming stripped 2 bases from V and 4 bases from J, with 8 bases between. This CDR3 is CASSYEEIYGYTF. The CDR3 DNA reads TGTGCCAGCAGTTACGAAGAAATCTATGGCTACACCTTC.

There are many counts of this clonotype. The chain couples TRBV5-6 to TRBJ2-7; TRBD2 matches at 9 bases. V lost 3 bases to trimming and J lost 6 bases; unmatched junction nucleotides: 7. The CDR3 sequence is 14 residues long. Germline V gene sequence: CDR1 SGHDT, CDR2 YYEEEE. Here the CDR3 reads CASSSLAGYTEQYF. In nucleotides, the CDR3 is TGTGCCAGCAGCTCCCTAGCGGGATATACCGAGCAGTACTTC.

This clonotype was recorded many times. In DNA, the CDR3 is TGCAGCTCGGATCTAGCGGGGGGGGAGACCCAGTACTTC. It encodes CSSDLAGGETQYF. The J gene is TRBJ2-5, the V gene TRBV29-1, with 12 bases lining up with TRBD2. The V gene's germline CDR1 is SQVTM and CDR2 ANQGSEA. There are 13 residues in the CDR3. V lost 8 bases to trimming and J lost 5 bases; unmatched junction nucleotides: 6.

The V gene is TRBV19, the J gene TRBJ1-5; D is undetermined. Germline CDR1 and CDR2: LNHDA and SQIVND (reference sequence). This CDR3 has 15 amino acids. V gave up 2 bases and J gave up 1 base, with 9 bases separating them. This chain's CDR3 is CASSISRQSNQPQHF. CDR3 DNA: TGTGCCAGTAGTATATCGCGGCAGAGCAATCAGCCCCAGCATTTT. Based on the CDR3 plus reference TRBV19 and TRBJ1-5, the full variable domain is DGGITQSPKYLFRKEGQNVTLSCEQNLNHDAMYWYRQDPGQGLRLIYYSQIVNDFQKGDIAEGYSVSREKKESFPLTVTSAQKNPTAFYLCASSISRQSNQPQHFGDGTRLSIL.